The 26 T cell receptor beta chains listed next were all sequenced from one sample in a study of blood T cell repertoires in COVID-19 (dated by TCRdb to between 2020 and 2021). The library was generated by the immunoSEQ multiplex PCR assay. The table was pulled from immuneACCESS by TCRdb, which kept in-frame rearrangements only. Such tables lose some clones; where checked, under half of the loss comes from unresolved V genes, and the rest has no known cause. Present in this sample are 200,000 to 250,000 clones, roughly 80% of which were seen just once. Under 12% of the sample is in the top ten clones. The sequenced sample was peripheral blood. The receptors originated from a woman over 75 with COVID-19, enrolled during active disease.

The chain carries TRBV21-1 and TRBJ1-5; the table's D call, TRBD1, has no DNA check behind it. TRBV21-1 is recorded as a pseudogene. This CDR3 is built from 15 residues. CDR3 bases: TGTGCCAGCAGCAAAACGGGACAGGGGCCTCAGCCCCAGCATTTT. Protein sequence: CASSKTGQGPQPQHF.

The V call is TRBV7-2, the J call TRBJ1-2; TRBD1 agrees at 8 bases. The CDR3 has 13 residues. Trimming cost V 2 bases and J 8 bases; bases outside gene matches: 4. Germline CDR1 is SGHTA and CDR2 is FQGNSA. CDR3 in amino acids: CASSLYRGSGYTF. CDR3 sequence (DNA): TGTGCCAGCAGCTTATACAGGGGGAGCGGCTACACCTTC.

V gene TRBV5-1 combines with J gene TRBJ1-3; no reliable D call. Trimming took off 1 base at V and 0 bases at J, with 11 bases between the two ends. CDR1 and CDR2 from the germline V gene are SGHRS and YFSETQ. The CDR3 is 16 amino acids. The CDR3 region is CASSLSWRSSGNTIYF. The CDR3, as DNA: TGCGCCAGCAGCTTGTCGTGGAGGAGCTCTGGAAACACCATATATTTT.

V is TRBV3-1 (or the pseudogene TRBV3-2) and J is TRBJ2-7; 9 bases are a match to TRBD2. The CDR3 is made up of 15 amino acids. CDR1 is LGHDT and CDR2 is YNNKEL in the germline V gene (reference sequence). The V segment lost 2 bases and the J segment 6 bases; nucleotides outside the gene matches: 8. As DNA, the CDR3 is TGTGCCAGCAGCCAAACCGCGGGGGGGCGGGGCGAGCAGTACTTC. It codes for CASSQTAGGRGEQYF.

The chain joins TRBV12-3 or TRBV12-4 to TRBJ1-2; no clear D. V was clipped by 4 bases and J by 8 bases, with 14 bases between them. The CDR3 sequence is 13 residues long. The CDR3 bases are TGTGCCAGCAGTTCCCGGGAGGGCGCCGGCTACACCTTC. Its protein is CASSSREGAGYTF.

V is TRBV19 and J is TRBJ2-2, with D possibly being TRBD1 (6 bases). V lost 4 bases, J lost 6 bases, and 21 bases lay in between. CDR3 length: 17 residues. Looked up from germline, CDR1 is LNHDA and CDR2 is SQIVND (reference sequence). The CDR3 DNA sequence: TGTGCCAGTAGTAAAATCCGGGCCCGGTACAGGGCCGGGGAGCTGTTTTTT. Its protein product is CASSKIRARYRAGELFF.

The CDR3 is CASSPQGRETQYF. CDR3 in DNA: TGTGCCAGCAGTCCACAGGGAAGAGAGACCCAGTACTTC. The chain combines TRBV6-5 with TRBJ2-5, with D possibly TRBD1 on 6 matching bases. CDR3 length equals 13 residues. With 5 bases removed from V and 4 bases from J, the gap between germline ends came to 11 bases. The V gene's germline CDR1 is MNHEY and CDR2 SVGAGI.

This sequence joins TRBV5-4 and TRBJ2-7, with TRBD1 as a possible D gene (6 bases). The CDR3 totals 13 residues. Trimming took 4 bases from V and 6 from J, leaving 14 bases between them. In germline, CDR1 is SGHNT, CDR2 YYREEE (reference sequence). Written as DNA, the CDR3 is TGTGCCAGCAGCCGCCCAGGGGTAGGCGAGCAGTACGTC. This gives the protein CASSRPGVGEQYV.

This CDR3 reads CASSAFYGQGAGGYTF. In DNA form, the CDR3 reads TGTGCCAGCAGTGCTTTTTACGGACAGGGGGCAGGAGGCTACACCTTC. V and J are TRBV6-1 and TRBJ1-2; 11 bases match TRBD1. The germline V gene encodes CDR1 MNHNS and CDR2 SASEGT. V was pared by 4 bases and J by 8 bases, with 12 bases of the junction left unmatched. This CDR3 contains 16 residues.

The genes are TRBV5-1 and TRBJ2-3, with TRBD2 matching 10 bases. V was pared by 8 bases and J by 2 bases, with 8 bases of the junction left unmatched. The CDR3 is made up of 15 amino acids. The germline gives CDR1 SGHRS, CDR2 YFSETQ. Written as DNA, the CDR3 is TGCGCCAGTACCACTAGCGGGGTTTCCACAGATACGCAGTATTTT. Residues: CASTTSGVSTDTQYF. The full variable domain, completed using reference TRBV5-1 and TRBJ2-3, is KAGVTQTPRYLIKTRGQQVTLSCSPISGHRSVSWYQQTPGQGLQFLFEYFSETQRNKGNFPGRFSGRQFSNSRSEMNVSTLELGDSALYLCASTTSGVSTDTQYFGPGTRLTVL.

The sample holds one count of this clone. V gene TRBV2 combines with J gene TRBJ1-5; perhaps TRBD1 as D (6 bases). CDR3 size: 13 residues. V was clipped by 8 bases and J by 4 bases, with 12 bases between them. Germline loops: CDR1 SNHLY, CDR2 FYNNEI. The CDR3, as DNA: TGTGCCAGCGGAGGCAGGGGAAATCAGCCCCAGCATTTT. Protein product: CASGGRGNQPQHF.

This chain joins TRBV4-3 and TRBJ1-1; 8 bases map to TRBD1. This CDR3 contains 17 residues. The V and J ends lost 4 bases and 1 base, in that order; junction bases with no gene match: 11. Per the germline V gene, CDR1 is LGHNA and CDR2 is YSLEER. The CDR3 nucleotides read TGCGCCAGCAGCCCATTAGAATACGGACAGGGGAACACTGAAGCTTTCTTT. This encodes CASSPLEYGQGNTEAFF.

V and J are TRBV3-1 (or the pseudogene TRBV3-2) and TRBJ2-2; a possible D gene is TRBD1 (6 bases). This CDR3 comprises 15 residues. Germline V gene lookup returns CDR1 LGHDT and CDR2 YNNKEL (reference sequence). Trimming shortened V by 3 bases and J by 0 bases, and 8 bases separated the two germline ends. Written as DNA, the CDR3 is TGTGCCAGCAGCCACAGGGGTACGAACACCGGGGAGCTGTTTTTT. Amino acids: CASSHRGTNTGELFF.

V and J are TRBV25-1 and TRBJ1-1; TRBD1 aligns across 8 bases. The CDR3 runs to 16 residues. J gave up 4 bases and V 6 bases, and 13 bases lay outside the gene matches. Germline CDR1 MGHDK, CDR2 SYGVNS. CDR3 loop: CASRDTDRAGATEAFF. The CDR3 bases are TGTGCCAGCAGAGATACGGACAGGGCCGGGGCCACTGAAGCTTTCTTT.

V is TRBV25-1 and J is TRBJ1-2; TRBD1 aligns across 9 bases. There are 14 residues in the CDR3. The trim removed 4 bases at V and 5 bases at J, leaving 5 bases unmatched. Per the germline V gene, CDR1 is MGHDK and CDR2 is SYGVNS. The DNA for the CDR3 is TGTGCCAGCAGTGGCCGACAGGGGGTTTATGGCTACACCTTC. It codes for CASSGRQGVYGYTF.

V is TRBV18 and J is TRBJ2-6; unclear D gene. Trimming took off 4 bases at V and 4 bases at J, with 8 bases between the two ends. Germline lookup yields CDR1 KGHSH and CDR2 LQKENI. CDR3 length equals 14 residues. Here the CDR3 reads CASSLLLGANVLTF. In nucleotides, the CDR3 is TGTGCCAGCTCACTCCTCCTCGGGGCCAACGTCCTGACTTTC.

This clone appeared once. This chain connects TRBV19 to TRBJ1-5, with TRBD1 identical over 8 bases. V lost 4 bases to trimming and J lost 3 bases; unmatched junction nucleotides: 5. The CDR3 consists of 15 residues. CDR1 LNHDA and CDR2 SQIVND come from the germline V gene (reference sequence). DNA of the CDR3: TGTGCCAGTAGTAGCCAGGGGGCGAACAATCAGCCCCAGCATTTT. Protein sequence: CASSSQGANNQPQHF. Variable domain in full (rest from reference TRBV19 and TRBJ1-5): DGGITQSPKYLFRKEGQNVTLSCEQNLNHDAMYWYRQDPGQGLRLIYYSQIVNDFQKGDIAEGYSVSREKKESFPLTVTSAQKNPTAFYLCASSSQGANNQPQHFGDGTRLSIL.

The V call is TRBV19, the J call TRBJ1-1; tentative D call: TRBD1 (5 bases). V lost 5 bases, J lost 2 bases, and 15 bases lay in between. The germline gives CDR1 LNHDA, CDR2 SQIVND (reference sequence). The CDR3 has 15 amino acids. The CDR3 nucleotides read TGTGCCAGTAGTTTTTGGGGCTCAGTCAACACTGAAGCTTTCTTT. It encodes CASSFWGSVNTEAFF.

The chain links TRBV27 to TRBJ1-6; no definite D call. V lost 2 bases to trimming and J lost 10 bases, with 9 bases between them. Germline CDR1 MNHEY, CDR2 SMNVEV (reference sequence). This CDR3 has 13 amino acids. The DNA for the CDR3 is TGTGCCAGCAGTTTAACCGGGGAATCACCCCTCCACTTT. Translating gives CASSLTGESPLHF.

This chain links TRBV27 with TRBJ1-1; D is perhaps TRBD1 (5 bases). There are 13 residues in the CDR3. Germline V gives CDR1 MNHEY, CDR2 SMNVEV (reference sequence). Trimming took 6 bases from V and 6 from J, leaving 14 bases between them. The CDR3 DNA reads as TGTGCCAGCAGCAGGGTCTGGGGCCCTGAAGCTTTCTTT. Translating gives CASSRVWGPEAFF.

The chain carries TRBV14 and TRBJ1-4; TRBD1 matches at 8 bases. Germline-derived CDR1 and CDR2 are SGHDN and FVKESK. Losses at the gene ends were 3 bases for V and 7 bases for J; bases not matched to a gene: 7. This CDR3 contains 15 residues. The CDR3 DNA reads as TGTGCCAGCAGCCAGACCACAGGGGGTAGTGAAAAACTGTTTTTT. Its translation: CASSQTTGGSEKLFF.

There are a few counts of this clone. The V and J genes are TRBV3-1 (or the pseudogene TRBV3-2) and TRBJ2-1; TRBD2 might be the D (5 bases). With 1 base removed from V and 7 bases from J, the gap between germline ends came to 8 bases. The CDR3 totals 13 residues. From germline, CDR1 is LGHDT and CDR2 YNNKEL (reference sequence). The CDR3 region is CASSQARTNEQFF. The DNA of the CDR3 is TGTGCCAGCAGCCAAGCCAGGACTAATGAGCAGTTCTTC.

This sequence joins TRBV7-2 and TRBJ2-7; 7 positions agree with TRBD1. The ends lost 2 bases at V and 6 bases at J; junction bases unmatched: 10. CDR1 is SGHTA and CDR2 is FQGNSA in the germline V gene. The CDR3 totals 15 residues. CDR3 in amino acids: CASSLRGGDLLEQYF. The CDR3, as DNA: TGTGCCAGCAGCTTAAGAGGGGGCGACCTACTCGAGCAGTACTTC.

J is TRBJ2-1 and V is TRBV7-2, with D perhaps TRBD2 (5 bases). CDR3 size: 15 residues. V was cut by 2 bases and J by 4 bases, with 12 bases left in between. Looked up from germline, CDR1 is SGHTA and CDR2 is FQGNSA. CDR3 loop: CASSLMNGLYNEQFF. The CDR3 DNA reads TGTGCCAGCAGCTTAATGAATGGACTGTACAATGAGCAGTTCTTC. The whole variable domain, remainder taken from reference TRBV7-2 and TRBJ2-1, is GAGVSQSPSNKVTEKGKDVELRCDPISGHTALYWYRQSLGQGLEFLIYFQGNSAPDKSGLPSDRFSAERTGGSVSTLTIQRTQQEDSAVYLCASSLMNGLYNEQFFGPGTRLTVL.

The table lists this clone with a count of one. The V call is TRBV6-2 or TRBV6-3, the J call TRBJ1-2; D is possibly TRBD1 (5 bases). CDR3 length: 13 amino acids. V was cut by 4 bases and J by 7 bases, with 13 bases left in between. CDR1 is MNHEY and CDR2 is SVGEGT in the germline V gene. This chain's CDR3 is CASSLGEVFGYTF. The CDR3 bases are TGTGCCAGCAGTTTGGGGGAGGTGTTTGGCTACACCTTC.

The CDR3 sequence: CASSVEFSTEAFF. CDR3 nucleotide sequence: TGTGCCAGCAGCGTAGAATTCAGCACTGAAGCTTTCTTT. V gene TRBV9 combines with J gene TRBJ1-1, with D unclear. CDR1 is SGDLS and CDR2 is YYNGEE in the germline V gene. CDR3 length: 13 residues. Between the trimmed V and J ends, which lost 0 bases and 4 bases, there was a span of 7 bases. Filled out from reference TRBV9 and TRBJ1-1, the complete variable domain reads DSGVTQTPKHLITATGQRVTLRCSPRSGDLSVYWYQQSLDQGLQFLIQYYNGEERAKGNILERFSAQQFPDLHSELNLSSLELGDSALYFCASSVEFSTEAFFGQGTRLTVV.